This T cell receptor beta chain was observed in a study of circulating tumor DNA in untreated peripheral T-cell lymphoma. Findings and limits, study-wide: In about 76% of patients, tumor-specific clonotypes were identified. After two cycles, ctDNA cleared in 38% of serially sampled patients.

As to this clone: Its antigen remains unknown.

Assay used: immunoSEQ multiplex PCR; TCRdb lists only in-frame clones, some missing. The sample carries just under 500 clones, around three quarters recorded once. The V gene's germline CDR1 is MGHRA and CDR2 YSYEKL. CDR3 length: 14 amino acids. Trimming took 4 bases from V and 7 from J, leaving 16 bases between them. Material: cell-free DNA from blood serum. The rearrangement uses TRBV4-1 and TRBJ1-2, with no clear D. The source of this sequence is a human donor with peripheral T-cell lymphoma. CDR3 sequence reads: CASSLYVIEGGYTF. The DNA of the CDR3 is TGCGCCAGCAGCCTATACGTGATTGAGGGTGGCTACACCTTC.